This T cell receptor beta chain was captured in a study of blood T cell repertoires in COVID-19. The overall study: PBMCs, B-cell-depleted T cells, or T cells were the source of the cDNA or gDNA that made up the material.

In its sample, this clone was seen a few times. CDR3 length equals 15 residues. Germline V CDR1 and CDR2: DFQATT, SNEGSKA (reference sequence). V was cut by 3 bases and J by 3 bases, with 18 bases left in between. Individuals aged about 18 to 95 years were recruited from roughly 23 US areas. Clones were read by immunoSEQ multiplex PCR, and TCRdb kept only the in-frame ones, dropping some. The table records around 390,000 clones, 80% to 90% of them present only once. The chain combines TRBV20-1 with TRBJ2-7; D is perhaps TRBD2 (6 bases). The TCR originated in a woman in her 50s who had recovered from COVID-19. Input material: PBMCs or T cells enriched from blood (not recorded which). CDR3 region: CSASSPLSGGYEQYF. The CDR3 coding sequence is TGCAGTGCTAGTTCCCCTCTCTCCGGGGGCTACGAGCAGTACTTC.